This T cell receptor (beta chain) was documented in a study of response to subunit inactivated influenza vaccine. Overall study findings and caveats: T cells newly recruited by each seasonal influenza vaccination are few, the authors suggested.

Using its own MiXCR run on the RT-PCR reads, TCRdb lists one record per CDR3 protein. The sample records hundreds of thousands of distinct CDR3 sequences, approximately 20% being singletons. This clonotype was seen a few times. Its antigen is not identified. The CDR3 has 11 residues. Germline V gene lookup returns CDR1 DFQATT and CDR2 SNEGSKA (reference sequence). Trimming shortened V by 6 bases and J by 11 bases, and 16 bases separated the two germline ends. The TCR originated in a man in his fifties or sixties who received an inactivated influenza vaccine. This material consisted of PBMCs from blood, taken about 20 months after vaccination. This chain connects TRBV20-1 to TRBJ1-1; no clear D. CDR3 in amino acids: CSARADGGAFF. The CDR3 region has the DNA TGCAGTGCGCGAGCGGACGGTGGTGCTTTCTTT.